Here is one TCR beta chain with its context. These data belong to a study of blood T cell repertoires in COVID-19. The overall study: COVID-19 samples collected from the United States, Italy and Spain covered acute and convalescent phases. Nucleic acid was either cDNA or gDNA, and it came from T cells, B-cell-depleted T cells, or PBMCs.

Authors' analysis steps: Amplifying reference gene primers gave estimates of nucleated cell counts. The table came from immunoSEQ multiplex PCR; TCRdb's copy has only in-frame clones and leaves some out. V and J calls and clone size are given by that table; D and trimming were obtained from the DNA. The sample lists 40,000 to 50,000 clones; 91% were seen once. The V segment lost 5 bases and the J segment 2 bases; nucleotides outside the gene matches: 10. Germline loops: CDR1 SGHAT, CDR2 FQNNGV. This CDR3 contains 17 residues. The specimen was peripheral blood. The receptor was derived from a man between 65 and 80 years old with active COVID-19. The chain carries TRBV11-2 and TRBJ1-3; 9 bases fit TRBD1. CDR3 sequence: CASSLDRDRVTGNTIYF. The CDR3 bases are TGTGCCAGCAGCCTTGACCGGGACAGGGTTACTGGAAACACCATATATTTT.